The source of this T cell receptor (beta chain) is a study of long-term antiretroviral therapy in people with HIV. The V end was cut by 3 bases, the J end by 2 bases, with 10 bases between. There are 14 residues in the CDR3. Germline CDR1 SEHNR, CDR2 FQNEAQ (reference sequence). Samples were assayed with immunoSEQ v3.0 at survey level. The repertoire was sequenced with immunoSEQ multiplex PCR; TCRdb's copy has only in-frame clones and lacks some. The table lists about 30,000 clones, 70% to 85% of them singletons. V is TRBV7-9 and J is TRBJ2-5; tentatively, D is TRBD2 (6 bases). This sequence was found in a man aged 35 to 55 with HIV. The starting material was unsorted PBMCs, obtained 3 years after starting antiretroviral therapy. The CDR3 loop is CASSLGSGQETQYF. CDR3 DNA sequence: TGTGCCAGCAGCTTGGGGAGCGGGCAAGAGACCCAGTACTTC. Complete variable domain (other parts from reference TRBV7-9 and TRBJ2-5): DTGVSQNPRHKITKRGQNVTFRCDPISEHNRLYWYRQTLGQGPEFLTYFQNEAQLEKSRLLSDRFSAERPKGSFSTLEIQRTEQGDSAMYLCASSLGSGQETQYFGPGTRLLVL.